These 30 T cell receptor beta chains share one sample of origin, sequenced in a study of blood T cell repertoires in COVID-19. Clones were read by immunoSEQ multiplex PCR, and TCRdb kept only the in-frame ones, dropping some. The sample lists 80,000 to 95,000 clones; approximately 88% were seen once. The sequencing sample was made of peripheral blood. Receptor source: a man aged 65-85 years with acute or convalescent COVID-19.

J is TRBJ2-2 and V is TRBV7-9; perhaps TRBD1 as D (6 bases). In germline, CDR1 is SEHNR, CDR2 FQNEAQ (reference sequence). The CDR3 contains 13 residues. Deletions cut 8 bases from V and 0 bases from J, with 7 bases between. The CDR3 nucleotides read TGTGCCAGCGGACAGTCGAACACCGGGGAGCTGTTTTTT. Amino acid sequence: CASGQSNTGELFF. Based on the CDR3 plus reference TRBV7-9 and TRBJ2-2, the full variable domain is DTGVSQNPRHKITKRGQNVTFRCDPISEHNRLYWYRQTLGQGPEFLTYFQNEAQLEKSRLLSDRFSAERPKGSFSTLEIQRTEQGDSAMYLCASGQSNTGELFFGEGSRLTVL.

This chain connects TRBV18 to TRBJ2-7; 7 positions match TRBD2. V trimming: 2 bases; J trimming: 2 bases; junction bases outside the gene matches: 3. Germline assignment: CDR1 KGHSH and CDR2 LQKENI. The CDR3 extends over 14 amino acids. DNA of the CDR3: TGTGCCAGCTCACCAGGGACTACCGCCTACGAGCAGTACTTC. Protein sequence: CASSPGTTAYEQYF.

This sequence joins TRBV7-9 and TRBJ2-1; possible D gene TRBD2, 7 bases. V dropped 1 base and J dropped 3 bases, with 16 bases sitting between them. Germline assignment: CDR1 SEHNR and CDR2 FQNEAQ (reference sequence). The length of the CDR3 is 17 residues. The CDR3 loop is CASSLVQGTTYYNEQFF. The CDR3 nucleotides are TGTGCCAGCAGCTTAGTTCAGGGGACTACCTACTACAATGAGCAGTTCTTC.

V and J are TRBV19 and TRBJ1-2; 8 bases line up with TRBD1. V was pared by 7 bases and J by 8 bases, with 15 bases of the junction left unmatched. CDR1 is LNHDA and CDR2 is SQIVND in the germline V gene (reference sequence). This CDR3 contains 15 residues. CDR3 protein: CASIPTGTGAYGYTF. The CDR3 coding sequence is TGTGCCAGTATTCCCACCGGGACAGGAGCATACGGCTACACCTTC. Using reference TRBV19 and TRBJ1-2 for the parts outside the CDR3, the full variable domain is DGGITQSPKYLFRKEGQNVTLSCEQNLNHDAMYWYRQDPGQGLRLIYYSQIVNDFQKGDIAEGYSVSREKKESFPLTVTSAQKNPTAFYLCASIPTGTGAYGYTFGSGTRLTVV.

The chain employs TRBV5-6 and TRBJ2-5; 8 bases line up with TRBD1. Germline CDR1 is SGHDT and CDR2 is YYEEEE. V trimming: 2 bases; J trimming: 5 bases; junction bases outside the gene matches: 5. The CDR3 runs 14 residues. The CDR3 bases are TGTGCCAGCAGCTTCCCGACAGGGGAGGAGACCCAGTACTTC. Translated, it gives CASSFPTGEETQYF.

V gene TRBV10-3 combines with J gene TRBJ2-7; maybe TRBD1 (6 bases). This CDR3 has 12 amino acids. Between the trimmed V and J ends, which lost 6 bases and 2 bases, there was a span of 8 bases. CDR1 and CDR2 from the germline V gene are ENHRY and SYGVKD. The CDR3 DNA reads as TGTGCCATCAGAGGGGACACCTACGAGCAGTACTTC. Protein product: CAIRGDTYEQYF.

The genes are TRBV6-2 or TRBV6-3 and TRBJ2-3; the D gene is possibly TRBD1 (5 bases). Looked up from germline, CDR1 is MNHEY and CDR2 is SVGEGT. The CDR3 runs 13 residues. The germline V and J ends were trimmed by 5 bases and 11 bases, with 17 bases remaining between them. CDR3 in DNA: TGTGCCAGCAGTCAACTCCCGGATCAGGGGCAGTATTTT. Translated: CASSQLPDQGQYF.

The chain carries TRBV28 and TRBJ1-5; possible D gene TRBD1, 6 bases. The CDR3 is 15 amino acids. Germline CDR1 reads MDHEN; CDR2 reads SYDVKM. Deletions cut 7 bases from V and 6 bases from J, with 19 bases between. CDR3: CASTLVTQGSQPQHF. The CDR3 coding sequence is TGTGCCAGCACCCTCGTTACACAGGGATCTCAGCCCCAGCATTTT.

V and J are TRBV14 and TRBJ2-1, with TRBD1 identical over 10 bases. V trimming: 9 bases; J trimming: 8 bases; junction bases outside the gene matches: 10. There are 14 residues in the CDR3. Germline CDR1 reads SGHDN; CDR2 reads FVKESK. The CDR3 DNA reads TGTGCCAGTACCCCGGGACAGGGGTTCTATGAGCAGTTCTTC. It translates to CASTPGQGFYEQFF.

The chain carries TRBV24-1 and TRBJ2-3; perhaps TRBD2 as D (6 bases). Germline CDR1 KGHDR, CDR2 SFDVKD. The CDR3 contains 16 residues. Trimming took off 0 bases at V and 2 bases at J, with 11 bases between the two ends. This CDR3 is CATSDLGGGDTDTQYF. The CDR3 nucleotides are TGTGCCACCAGTGATTTGGGTGGAGGGGACACAGATACGCAGTATTTT.

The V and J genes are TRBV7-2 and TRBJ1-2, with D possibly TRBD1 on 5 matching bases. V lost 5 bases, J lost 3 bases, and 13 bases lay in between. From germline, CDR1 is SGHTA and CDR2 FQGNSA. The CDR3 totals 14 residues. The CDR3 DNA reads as TGTGCCAGCAGCACTTCCAGGGCAGACTATGGCTACACCTTC. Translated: CASSTSRADYGYTF.

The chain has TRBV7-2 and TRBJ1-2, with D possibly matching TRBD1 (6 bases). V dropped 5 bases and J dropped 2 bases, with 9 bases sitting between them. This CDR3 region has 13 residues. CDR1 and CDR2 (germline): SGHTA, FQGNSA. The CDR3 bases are TGTGCCAGCAGCAAAACAGGGAACTATGGCTACACCTTC. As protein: CASSKTGNYGYTF. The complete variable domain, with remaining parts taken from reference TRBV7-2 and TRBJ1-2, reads GAGVSQSPSNKVTEKGKDVELRCDPISGHTALYWYRQSLGQGLEFLIYFQGNSAPDKSGLPSDRFSAERTGGSVSTLTIQRTQQEDSAVYLCASSKTGNYGYTFGSGTRLTVV.

Here the CDR3 reads CASSQAAGVDTQYF. CDR3 sequence (DNA): TGTGCCAGCAGCCAAGCAGCGGGGGTAGATACGCAGTATTTT. The chain joins TRBV3-1 (or the pseudogene TRBV3-2) to TRBJ2-3; the match to TRBD2 covers 8 bases. The junction had 2 bases not matched to a gene; V was cut back by 1 base and J by 5 bases. CDR3 length: 14 residues. Germline loops: CDR1 LGHDT, CDR2 YNNKEL (reference sequence).

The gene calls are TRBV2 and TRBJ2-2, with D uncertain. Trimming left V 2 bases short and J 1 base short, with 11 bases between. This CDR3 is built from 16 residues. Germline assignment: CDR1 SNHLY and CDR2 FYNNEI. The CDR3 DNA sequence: TGTGCCAGCAGTGAAATCAGTGCCAGGAACACCGGGGAGCTGTTTTTT. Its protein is CASSEISARNTGELFF.

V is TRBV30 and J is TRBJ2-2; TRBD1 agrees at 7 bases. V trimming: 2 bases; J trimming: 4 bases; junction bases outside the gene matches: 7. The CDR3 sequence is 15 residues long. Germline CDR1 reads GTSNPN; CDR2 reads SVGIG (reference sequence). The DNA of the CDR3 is TGTGCCTGGAGTCCTGGACAGGTGGTCACCGGGGAGCTGTTTTTT. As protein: CAWSPGQVVTGELFF.

This chain's CDR3 is CSDQLAGVDTQYF. The DNA for the CDR3 is TGCAGCGACCAGTTAGCGGGGGTAGATACGCAGTATTTT. The chain couples TRBV29-1 to TRBJ2-3; 9 nucleotides align to TRBD2. CDR3 length: 13 amino acids. The J segment lost 5 bases and the V segment lost 7 bases, leaving 7 bases of the junction unmatched. The germline CDR1 and CDR2 sequences are SQVTM and ANQGSEA.

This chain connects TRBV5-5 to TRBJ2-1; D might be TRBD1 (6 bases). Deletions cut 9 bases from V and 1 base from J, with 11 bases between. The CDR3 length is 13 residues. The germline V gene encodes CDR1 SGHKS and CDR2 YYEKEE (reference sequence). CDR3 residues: CATAGESYNEQFF. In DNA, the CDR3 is TGTGCCACCGCAGGGGAATCCTACAATGAGCAGTTCTTC. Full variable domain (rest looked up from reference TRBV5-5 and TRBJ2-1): DAGVTQSPTHLIKTRGQQVTLRCSPISGHKSVSWYQQVLGQGPQFIFQYYEKEERGRGNFPDRFSARQFPNYSSELNVNALLLGDSALYLCATAGESYNEQFFGPGTRLTVL.

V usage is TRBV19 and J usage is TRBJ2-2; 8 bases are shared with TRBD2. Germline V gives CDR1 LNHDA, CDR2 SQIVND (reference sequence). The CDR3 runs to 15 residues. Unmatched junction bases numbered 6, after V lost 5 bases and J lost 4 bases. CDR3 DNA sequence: TGTGCCAGTAGTGGGGGACTAGAGGGCACCGGGGAGCTGTTTTTT. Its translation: CASSGGLEGTGELFF. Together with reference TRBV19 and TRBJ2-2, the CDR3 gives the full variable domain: DGGITQSPKYLFRKEGQNVTLSCEQNLNHDAMYWYRQDPGQGLRLIYYSQIVNDFQKGDIAEGYSVSREKKESFPLTVTSAQKNPTAFYLCASSGGLEGTGELFFGEGSRLTVL.

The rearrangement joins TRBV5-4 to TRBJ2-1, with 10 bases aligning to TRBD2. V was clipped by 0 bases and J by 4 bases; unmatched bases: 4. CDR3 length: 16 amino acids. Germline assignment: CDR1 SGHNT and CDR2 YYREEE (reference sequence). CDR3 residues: CASSLGTSGIYNEQFF. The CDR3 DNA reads TGTGCCAGCAGCTTGGGTACTAGCGGGATTTACAATGAGCAGTTCTTC.

The CDR3 nucleotides read TGTGCCAGCAGTTTGGGGAGTGAGTATTCACCCCTCCACTTT. Translating it yields CASSLGSEYSPLHF. The V and J genes are TRBV28 and TRBJ1-6; no reliable D call. The CDR3 sequence is 14 residues long. CDR1 is MDHEN, CDR2 SYDVKM, per germline. Between the trimmed V and J ends, which lost 3 bases and 8 bases, there was a span of 11 bases.

The DNA of the CDR3 is TGTGCCAGCAGCCCGAGACAGGGGGCCGCCTACGAGCAGTACTTC. This encodes CASSPRQGAAYEQYF. The chain employs TRBV9 and TRBJ2-7; TRBD1 matches at 10 bases. Trimming cost V 4 bases and J 2 bases; bases outside gene matches: 6. Germline CDR1 is SGDLS and CDR2 is YYNGEE. The CDR3 is 15 amino acids.

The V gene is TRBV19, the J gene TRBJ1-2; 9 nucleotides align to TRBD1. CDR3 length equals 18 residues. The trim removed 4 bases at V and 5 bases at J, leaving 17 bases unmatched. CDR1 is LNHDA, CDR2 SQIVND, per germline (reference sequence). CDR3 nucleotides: TGTGCCAGTAGTACATTTGCTAACAGGGGGCGCGGAGCGTATGGCTACACCTTC. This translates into CASSTFANRGRGAYGYTF.

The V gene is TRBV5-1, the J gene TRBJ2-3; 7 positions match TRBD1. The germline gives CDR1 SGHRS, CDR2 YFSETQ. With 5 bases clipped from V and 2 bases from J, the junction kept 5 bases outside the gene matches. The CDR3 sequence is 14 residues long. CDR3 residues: CASRWTGFTDTQYF. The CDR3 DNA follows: TGCGCCAGCAGATGGACAGGATTCACAGATACGCAGTATTTT.

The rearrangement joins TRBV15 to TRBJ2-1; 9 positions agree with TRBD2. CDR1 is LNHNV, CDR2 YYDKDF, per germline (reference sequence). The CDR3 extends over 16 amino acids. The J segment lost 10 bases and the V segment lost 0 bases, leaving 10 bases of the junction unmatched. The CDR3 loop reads CATSRDPSGTRGEQFF. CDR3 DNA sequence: TGTGCCACCAGCAGAGACCCTAGCGGGACCCGGGGCGAGCAGTTCTTC.

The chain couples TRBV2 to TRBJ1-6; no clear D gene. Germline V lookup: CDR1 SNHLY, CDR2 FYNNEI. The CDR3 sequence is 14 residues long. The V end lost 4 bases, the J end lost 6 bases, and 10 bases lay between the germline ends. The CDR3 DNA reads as TGTGCCAGCAGTGTGTCACAGACTAATTCACCCCTCCACTTT. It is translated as CASSVSQTNSPLHF.

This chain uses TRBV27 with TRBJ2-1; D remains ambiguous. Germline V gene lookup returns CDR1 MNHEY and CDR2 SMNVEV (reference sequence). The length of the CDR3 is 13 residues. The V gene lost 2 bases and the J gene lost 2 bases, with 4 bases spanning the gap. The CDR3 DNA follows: TGTGCCAGCAGTTTAAACACCTACAATGAGCAGTTCTTC. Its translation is CASSLNTYNEQFF.

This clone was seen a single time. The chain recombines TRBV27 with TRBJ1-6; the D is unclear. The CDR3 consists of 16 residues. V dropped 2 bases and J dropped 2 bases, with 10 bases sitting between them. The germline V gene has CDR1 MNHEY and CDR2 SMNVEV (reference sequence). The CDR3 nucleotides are TGTGCCAGCAGTTTACTCTCTGAGCCCTATAATTCACCCCTCCACTTT. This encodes CASSLLSEPYNSPLHF.

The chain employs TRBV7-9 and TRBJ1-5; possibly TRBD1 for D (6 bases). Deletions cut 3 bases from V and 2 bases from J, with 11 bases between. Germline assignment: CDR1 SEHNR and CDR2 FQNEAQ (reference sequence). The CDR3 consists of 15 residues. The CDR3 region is CASSFEGGGNQPQHF. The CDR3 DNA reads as TGTGCCAGCAGCTTTGAAGGGGGTGGCAATCAGCCCCAGCATTTT.

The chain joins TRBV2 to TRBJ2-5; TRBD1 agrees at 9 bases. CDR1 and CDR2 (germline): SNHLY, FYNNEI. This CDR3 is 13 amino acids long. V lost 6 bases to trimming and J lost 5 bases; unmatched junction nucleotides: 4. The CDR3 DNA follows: TGTGCCAGCAGACTCGGACAGGGGGAGACCCAGTACTTC. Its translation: CASRLGQGETQYF.

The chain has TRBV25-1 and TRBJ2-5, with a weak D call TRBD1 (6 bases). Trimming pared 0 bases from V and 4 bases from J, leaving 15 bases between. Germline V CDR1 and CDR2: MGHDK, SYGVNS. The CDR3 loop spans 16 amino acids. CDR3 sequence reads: CASSEYSTGRGETQYF. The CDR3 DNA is TGTGCCAGCAGTGAATATTCGACAGGCCGGGGAGAGACCCAGTACTTC.